This T cell receptor beta chain was obtained from a study of identical twins. Each CDR3 protein is one row after TCRdb ran MiXCR on the 5' RACE reads. The sample comprises roughly 720,000 distinct CDR3 sequences, about 20% of which are singletons, and roughly 14% rests with the top ten. The CDR3 extends over 15 amino acids. CDR1 and CDR2 (germline): DFQATT, SNEGSKA (reference sequence). Between the trimmed V and J ends, which lost 2 bases and 3 bases, there was a span of 16 bases. The same data also contributed to another study, on T cells expressing NK-cell markers.

Material for sequencing was PBMCs. The rearrangement links TRBV20-1 to TRBJ2-5, with D perhaps TRBD2 (8 bases). The sequence derives from a woman aged 18-35 years in good health. The CDR3 region is CSARYSGGGEETQYF. CDR3 nucleotide sequence: TGCAGTGCTAGATATTCGGGAGGGGGCGAAGAGACCCAGTACTTC.